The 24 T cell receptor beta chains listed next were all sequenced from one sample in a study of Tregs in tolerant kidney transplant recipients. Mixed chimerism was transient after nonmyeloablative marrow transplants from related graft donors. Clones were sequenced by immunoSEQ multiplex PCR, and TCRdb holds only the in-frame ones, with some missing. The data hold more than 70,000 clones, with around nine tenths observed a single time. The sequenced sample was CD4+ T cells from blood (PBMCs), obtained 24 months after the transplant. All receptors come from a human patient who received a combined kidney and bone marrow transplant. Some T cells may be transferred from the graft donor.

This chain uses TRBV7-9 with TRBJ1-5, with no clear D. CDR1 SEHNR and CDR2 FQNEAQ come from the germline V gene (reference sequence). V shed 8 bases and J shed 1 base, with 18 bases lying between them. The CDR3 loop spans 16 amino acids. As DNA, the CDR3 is TGTGCCAGCTCCTCCGGACTCTTAGGGAGCAATCAGCCCCAGCATTTT. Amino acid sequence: CASSSGLLGSNQPQHF.

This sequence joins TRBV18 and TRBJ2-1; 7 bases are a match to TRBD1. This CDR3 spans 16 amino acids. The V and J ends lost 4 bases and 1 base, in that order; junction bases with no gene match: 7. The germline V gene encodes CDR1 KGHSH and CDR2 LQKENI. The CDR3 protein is CASSHRQGPSYNEQFF. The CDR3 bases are TGTGCCAGCTCACACCGACAGGGACCTTCCTACAATGAGCAGTTCTTC.

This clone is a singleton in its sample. This CDR3 is CASSKGGTGGHEQYF. As DNA, the CDR3 is TGTGCCAGCAGCAAAGGGGGAACGGGGGGCCACGAGCAGTACTTC. The chain has TRBV21-1 and TRBJ2-7; the tabulated D call, TRBD2, remains unverified against the DNA. TRBV21-1 counts as a pseudogene. The CDR3 is made up of 15 amino acids.

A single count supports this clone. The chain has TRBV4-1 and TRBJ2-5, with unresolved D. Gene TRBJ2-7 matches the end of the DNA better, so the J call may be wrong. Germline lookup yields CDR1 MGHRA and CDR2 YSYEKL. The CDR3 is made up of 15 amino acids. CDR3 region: CASSLYTQRSYEQYF. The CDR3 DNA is TGCGCCAGCAGCCTTTACACGCAGAGGAGCTACGAGCAGTACTTC.

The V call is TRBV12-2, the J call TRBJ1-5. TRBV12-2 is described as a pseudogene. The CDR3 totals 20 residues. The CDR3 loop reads CASRPAPEAPPYHSNQPQHF. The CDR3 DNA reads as TGTGCAAGTCGCCCAGCTCCGGAGGCGCCTCCTTACCATAGCAATCAGCCCCAGCATTTT.

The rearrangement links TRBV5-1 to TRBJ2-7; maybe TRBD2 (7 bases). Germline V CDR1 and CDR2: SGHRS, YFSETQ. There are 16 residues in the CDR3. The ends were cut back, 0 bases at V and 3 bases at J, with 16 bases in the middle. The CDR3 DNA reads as TGCGCCAGCAGCTTGGGCGGGGGCCTTTCCGACTACGAGCAGTACTTC. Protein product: CASSLGGGLSDYEQYF.

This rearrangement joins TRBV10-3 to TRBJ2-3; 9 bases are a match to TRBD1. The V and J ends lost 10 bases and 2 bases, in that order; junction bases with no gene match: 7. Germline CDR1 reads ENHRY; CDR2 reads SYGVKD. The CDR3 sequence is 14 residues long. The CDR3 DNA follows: TGTGCCACCGACAGGGGGAGAAACACAGATACGCAGTATTTT. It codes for CATDRGRNTDTQYF.

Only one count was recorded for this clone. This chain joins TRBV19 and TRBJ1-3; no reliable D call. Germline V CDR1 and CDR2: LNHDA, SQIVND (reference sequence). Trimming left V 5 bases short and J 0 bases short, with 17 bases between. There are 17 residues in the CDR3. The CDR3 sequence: CASSPTIYGDSGNTIYF. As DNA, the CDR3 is TGTGCCAGTAGTCCGACGATATACGGGGACTCTGGAAACACCATATATTTT.

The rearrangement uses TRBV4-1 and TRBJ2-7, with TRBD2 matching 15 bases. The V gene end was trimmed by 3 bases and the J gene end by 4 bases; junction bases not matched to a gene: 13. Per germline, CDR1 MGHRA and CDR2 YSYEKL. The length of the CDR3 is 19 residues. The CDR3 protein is CASSQGLAGGPLLIYEQYF. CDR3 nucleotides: TGCGCCAGCAGCCAGGGACTAGCGGGAGGCCCCCTCCTCATTTACGAGCAGTACTTC.

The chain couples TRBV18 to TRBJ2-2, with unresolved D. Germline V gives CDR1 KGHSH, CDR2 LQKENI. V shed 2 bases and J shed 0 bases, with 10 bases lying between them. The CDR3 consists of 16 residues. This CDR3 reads CASSPILQPNTGELFF. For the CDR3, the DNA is TGTGCCAGCTCACCAATCTTACAGCCGAACACCGGGGAGCTGTTTTTT. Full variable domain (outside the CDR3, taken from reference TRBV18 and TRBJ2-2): NAGVMQNPRHLVRRRGQEARLRCSPMKGHSHVYWYRQLPEEGLKFMVYLQKENIIDESGMPKERFSAEFPKEGPSILRIQQVVRGDSAAYFCASSPILQPNTGELFFGEGSRLTVL.

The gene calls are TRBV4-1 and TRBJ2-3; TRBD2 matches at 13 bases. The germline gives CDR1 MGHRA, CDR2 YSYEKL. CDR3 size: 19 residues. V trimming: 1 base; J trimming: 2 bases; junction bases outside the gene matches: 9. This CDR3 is CASSQVRGLAGEYTDTQYF. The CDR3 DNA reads TGCGCCAGCAGCCAAGTAAGAGGACTAGCGGGGGAGTACACAGATACGCAGTATTTT.

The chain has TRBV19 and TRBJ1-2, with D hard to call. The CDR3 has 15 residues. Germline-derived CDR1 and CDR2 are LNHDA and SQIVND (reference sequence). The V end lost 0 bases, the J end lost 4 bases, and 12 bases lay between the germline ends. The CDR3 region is CASSIDETSGYGYTF. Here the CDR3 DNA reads TGTGCCAGTAGTATAGACGAGACTTCGGGCTATGGCTACACCTTC. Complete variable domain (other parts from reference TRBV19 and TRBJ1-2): DGGITQSPKYLFRKEGQNVTLSCEQNLNHDAMYWYRQDPGQGLRLIYYSQIVNDFQKGDIAEGYSVSREKKESFPLTVTSAQKNPTAFYLCASSIDETSGYGYTFGSGTRLTVV.

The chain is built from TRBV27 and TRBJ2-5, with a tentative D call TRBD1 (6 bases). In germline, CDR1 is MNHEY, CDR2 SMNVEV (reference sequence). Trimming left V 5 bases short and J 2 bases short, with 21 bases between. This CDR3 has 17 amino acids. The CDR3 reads CASSIAPPGQTQETQYF. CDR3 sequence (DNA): TGTGCCAGCAGTATCGCCCCGCCCGGACAGACTCAAGAGACCCAGTACTTC.

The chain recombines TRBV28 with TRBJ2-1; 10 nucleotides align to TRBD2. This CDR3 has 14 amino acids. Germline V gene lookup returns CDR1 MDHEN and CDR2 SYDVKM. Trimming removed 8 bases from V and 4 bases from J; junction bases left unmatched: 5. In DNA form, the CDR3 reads TGTGCCAGCGTGGTAGCGGGGGGTTACAATGAGCAGTTCTTC. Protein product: CASVVAGGYNEQFF.

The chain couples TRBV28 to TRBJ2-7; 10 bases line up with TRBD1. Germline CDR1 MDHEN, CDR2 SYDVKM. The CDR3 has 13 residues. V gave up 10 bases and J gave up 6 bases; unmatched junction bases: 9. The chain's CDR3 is CATTRQGAGEQYF. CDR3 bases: TGTGCCACGACCCGACAGGGGGCGGGCGAGCAGTACTTC.

The CDR3 sequence: CASSATSGGLGNEQFF. The CDR3, as DNA: TGCGCCAGCAGCGCGACTAGCGGGGGCCTGGGGAATGAGCAGTTCTTC. V is TRBV5-1 and J is TRBJ2-1; the match to TRBD2 covers 12 bases. The CDR3 runs to 16 residues. V shed 4 bases and J 7 bases; nucleotides not matched to a gene: 9. Germline CDR1 reads SGHRS; CDR2 reads YFSETQ.

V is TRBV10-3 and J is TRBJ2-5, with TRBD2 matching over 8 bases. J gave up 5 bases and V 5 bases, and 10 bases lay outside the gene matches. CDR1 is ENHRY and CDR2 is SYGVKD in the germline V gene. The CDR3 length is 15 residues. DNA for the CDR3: TGTGCCATCAGTCAACTTCGACTAGCGAAGGAGACCCAGTACTTC. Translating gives CAISQLRLAKETQYF.

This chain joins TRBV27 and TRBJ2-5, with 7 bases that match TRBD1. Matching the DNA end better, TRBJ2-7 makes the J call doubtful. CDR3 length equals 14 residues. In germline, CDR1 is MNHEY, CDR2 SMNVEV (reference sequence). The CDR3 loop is CASSSSDRAYEQYF. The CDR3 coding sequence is TGTGCCAGCAGTTCGTCAGACAGGGCCTACGAGCAGTACTTC.

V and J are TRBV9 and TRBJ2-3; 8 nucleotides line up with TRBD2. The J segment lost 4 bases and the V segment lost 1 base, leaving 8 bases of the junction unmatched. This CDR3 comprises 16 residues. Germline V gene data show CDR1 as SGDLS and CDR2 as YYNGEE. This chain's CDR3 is CASSVLGSGSADTQYF. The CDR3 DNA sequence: TGTGCCAGCAGCGTACTCGGGAGCGGGAGTGCAGATACGCAGTATTTT.

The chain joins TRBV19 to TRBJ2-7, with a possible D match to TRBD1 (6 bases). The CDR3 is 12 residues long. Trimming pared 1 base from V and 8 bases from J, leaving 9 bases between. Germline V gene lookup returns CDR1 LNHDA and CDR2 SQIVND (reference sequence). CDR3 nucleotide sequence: TGTGCCAGTAGTATAGGCAGGGGCCAGCAGTACTTC. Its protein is CASSIGRGQQYF.

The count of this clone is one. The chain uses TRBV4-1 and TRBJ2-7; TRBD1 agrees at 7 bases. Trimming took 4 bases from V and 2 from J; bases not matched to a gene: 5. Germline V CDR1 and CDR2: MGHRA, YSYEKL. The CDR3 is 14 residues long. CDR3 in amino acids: CASSRDRVPYEQYF. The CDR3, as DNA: TGCGCCAGCAGCCGCGACAGGGTCCCCTACGAGCAGTACTTC.

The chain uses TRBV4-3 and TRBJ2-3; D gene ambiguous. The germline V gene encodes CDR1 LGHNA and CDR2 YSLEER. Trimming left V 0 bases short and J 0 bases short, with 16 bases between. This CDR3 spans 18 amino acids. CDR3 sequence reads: CASSQEPPTVSSTDTQYF. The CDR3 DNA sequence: TGCGCCAGCAGCCAAGAACCCCCGACTGTTTCCAGCACAGATACGCAGTATTTT.

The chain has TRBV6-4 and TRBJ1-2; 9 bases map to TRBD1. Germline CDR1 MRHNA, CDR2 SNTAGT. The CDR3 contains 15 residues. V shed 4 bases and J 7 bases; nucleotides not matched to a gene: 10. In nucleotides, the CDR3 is TGTGCCAGCAGTGCCATAACAGGGGGCTACGGTGGCTACACCTTC. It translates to CASSAITGGYGGYTF.

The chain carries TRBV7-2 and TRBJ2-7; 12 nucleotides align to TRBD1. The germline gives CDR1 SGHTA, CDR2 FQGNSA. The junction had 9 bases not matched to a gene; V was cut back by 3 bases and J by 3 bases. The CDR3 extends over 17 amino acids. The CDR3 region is CASSFIRDRGLLYEQYF. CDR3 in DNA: TGTGCCAGCAGCTTTATTCGGGACAGGGGGCTCCTCTACGAGCAGTACTTC.